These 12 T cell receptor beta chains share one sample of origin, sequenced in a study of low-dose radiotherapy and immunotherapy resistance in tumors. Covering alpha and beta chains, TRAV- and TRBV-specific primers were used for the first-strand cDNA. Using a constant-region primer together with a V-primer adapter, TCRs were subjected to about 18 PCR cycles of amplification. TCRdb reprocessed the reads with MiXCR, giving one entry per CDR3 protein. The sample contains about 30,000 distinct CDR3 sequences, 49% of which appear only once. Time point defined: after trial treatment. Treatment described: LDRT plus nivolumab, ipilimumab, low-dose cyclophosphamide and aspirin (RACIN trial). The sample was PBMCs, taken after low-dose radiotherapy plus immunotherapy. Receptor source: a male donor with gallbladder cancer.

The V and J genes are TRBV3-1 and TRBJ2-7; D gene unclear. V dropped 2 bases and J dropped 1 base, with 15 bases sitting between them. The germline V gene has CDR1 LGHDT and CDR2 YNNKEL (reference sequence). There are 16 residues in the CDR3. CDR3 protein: CASSQMGTRRSYEQYF. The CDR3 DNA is TGTGCCAGCAGCCAAATGGGAACTCGACGATCCTACGAGCAGTACTTC.

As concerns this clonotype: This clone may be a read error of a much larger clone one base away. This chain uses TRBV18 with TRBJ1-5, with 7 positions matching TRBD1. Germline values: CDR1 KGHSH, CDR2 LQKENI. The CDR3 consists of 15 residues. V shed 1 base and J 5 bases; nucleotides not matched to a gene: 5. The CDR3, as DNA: TGTGCCAGCTCACCACAAGTGACAGGGCATCAGCCCCAGCATTTT. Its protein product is CASSPQVTGHQPQHF. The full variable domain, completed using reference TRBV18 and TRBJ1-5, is NAGVMQNPRHLVRRRGQEARLRCSPMKGHSHVYWYRQLPEEGLKFMVYLQKENIIDESGMPKERFSAEFPKEGPSILRIQQVVRGDSAAYFCASSPQVTGHQPQHFGDGTRLSIL.

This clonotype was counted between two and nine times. The CDR3 bases are TGCAGCGCAGGACTAGCGCGTGACACAGATACGCAGTATTTT. Protein product: CSAGLARDTDTQYF. V is TRBV29-1 and J is TRBJ2-3; 9 bases line up with TRBD2. J lost 2 bases, V lost 7 bases, and 7 bases had no gene match. Germline V CDR1 and CDR2: SQVTM, ANQGSEA. This CDR3 is built from 14 residues.

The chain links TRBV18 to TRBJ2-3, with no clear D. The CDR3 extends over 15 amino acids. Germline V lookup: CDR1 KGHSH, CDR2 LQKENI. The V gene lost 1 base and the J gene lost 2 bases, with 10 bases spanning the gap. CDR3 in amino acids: CASSPLSANTDTQYF. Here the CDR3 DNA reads TGTGCCAGCTCACCACTCTCGGCAAACACAGATACGCAGTATTTT.

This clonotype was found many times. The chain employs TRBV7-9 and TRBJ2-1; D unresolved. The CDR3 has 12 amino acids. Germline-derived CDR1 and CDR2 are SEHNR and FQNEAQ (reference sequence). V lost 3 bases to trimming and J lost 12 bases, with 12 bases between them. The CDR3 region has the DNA TGTGCCAGCAGCTTGACCGGATGGACGCAGTTCTTC. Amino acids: CASSLTGWTQFF.

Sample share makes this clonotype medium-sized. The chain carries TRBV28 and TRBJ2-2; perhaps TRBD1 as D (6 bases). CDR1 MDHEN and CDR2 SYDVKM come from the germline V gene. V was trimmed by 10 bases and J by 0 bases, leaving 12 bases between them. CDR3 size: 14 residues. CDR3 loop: CATTTGPNTGELFF. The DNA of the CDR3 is TGTGCCACCACGACAGGCCCGAACACCGGGGAGCTGTTTTTT.

The chain's CDR3 is CASMVGTASYEQYF. The CDR3 DNA reads as TGCGCCAGCATGGTCGGGACAGCTTCCTACGAGCAGTACTTC. The chain has TRBV5-1 and TRBJ2-7, with 7 bases fitting TRBD1. The CDR3 runs 14 residues. Per germline, CDR1 SGHRS and CDR2 YFSETQ. V gave up 6 bases and J gave up 1 base; unmatched junction bases: 7.

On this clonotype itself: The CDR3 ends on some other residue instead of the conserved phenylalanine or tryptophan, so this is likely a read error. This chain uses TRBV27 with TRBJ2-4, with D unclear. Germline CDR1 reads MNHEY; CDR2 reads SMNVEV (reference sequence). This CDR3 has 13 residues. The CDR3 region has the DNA TGTGCCAGCAGTCCGTTAGCCAAGAACATTCAGTACTTA. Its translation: CASSPLAKNIQYL.

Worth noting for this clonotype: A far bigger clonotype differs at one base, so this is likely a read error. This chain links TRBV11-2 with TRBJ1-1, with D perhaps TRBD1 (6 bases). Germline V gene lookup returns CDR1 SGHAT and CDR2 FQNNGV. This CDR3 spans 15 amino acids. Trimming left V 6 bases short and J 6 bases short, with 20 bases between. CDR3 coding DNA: TGTGCCAGCAGTAGGCCTGCAGGGGCTGGGGCTGAAGCTTTCTTT. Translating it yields CASSRPAGAGAEAFF.

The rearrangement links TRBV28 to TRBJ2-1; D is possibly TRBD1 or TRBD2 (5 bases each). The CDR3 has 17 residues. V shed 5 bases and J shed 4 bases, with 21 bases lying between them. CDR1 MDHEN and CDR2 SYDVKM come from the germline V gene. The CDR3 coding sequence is TGTGCCAGCAGTCGAAGTTCAAGGGGAGTGAGGTACAATGAGCAGTTCTTC. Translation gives CASSRSSRGVRYNEQFF. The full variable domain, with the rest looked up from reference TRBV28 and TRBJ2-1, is DVKVTQSSRYLVKRTGEKVFLECVQDMDHENMFWYRQDPGLGLRLIYFSYDVKMKEKGDIPEGYSVSREKKERFSLILESASTNQTSMYLCASSRSSRGVRYNEQFFGPGTRLTVL.

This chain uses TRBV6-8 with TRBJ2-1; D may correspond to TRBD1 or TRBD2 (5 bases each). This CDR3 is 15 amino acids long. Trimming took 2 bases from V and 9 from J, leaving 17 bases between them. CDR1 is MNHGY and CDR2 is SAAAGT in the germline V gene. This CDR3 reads CASSYIRTLGTEQFF. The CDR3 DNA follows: TGTGCCAGCAGTTACATCCGGACACTGGGGACTGAGCAGTTCTTC.

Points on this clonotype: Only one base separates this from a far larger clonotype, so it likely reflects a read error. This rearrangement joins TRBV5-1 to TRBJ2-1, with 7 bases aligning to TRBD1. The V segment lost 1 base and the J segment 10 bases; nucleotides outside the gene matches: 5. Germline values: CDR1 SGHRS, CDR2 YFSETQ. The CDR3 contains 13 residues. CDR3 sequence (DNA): TGCGCCAGCAGCTTGACAGGGGACCACGAGCAGTTCTTC. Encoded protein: CASSLTGDHEQFF.